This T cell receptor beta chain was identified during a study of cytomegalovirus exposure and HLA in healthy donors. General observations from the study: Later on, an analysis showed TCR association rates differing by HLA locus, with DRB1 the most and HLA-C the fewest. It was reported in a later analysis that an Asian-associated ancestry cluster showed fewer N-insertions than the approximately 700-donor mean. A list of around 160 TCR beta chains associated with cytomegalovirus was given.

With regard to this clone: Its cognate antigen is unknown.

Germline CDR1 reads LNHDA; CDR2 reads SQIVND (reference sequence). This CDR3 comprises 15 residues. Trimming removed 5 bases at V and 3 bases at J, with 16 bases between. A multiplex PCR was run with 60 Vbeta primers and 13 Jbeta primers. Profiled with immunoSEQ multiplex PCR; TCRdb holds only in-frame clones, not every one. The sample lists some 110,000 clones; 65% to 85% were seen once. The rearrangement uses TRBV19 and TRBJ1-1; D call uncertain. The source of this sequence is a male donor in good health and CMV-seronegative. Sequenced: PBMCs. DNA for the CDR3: TGTGCCAGTAGTTCGGCGAAGGGAGCGTACACTGAAGCTTTCTTT. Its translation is CASSSAKGAYTEAFF.